This T cell receptor (beta chain) stems from a study of T cell responses to AZD1222 COVID-19 vaccine. Study-wide results and caveats: Spike-specific TCR breadth and depth rose after two AZD1222 doses.

Profiling relied on immunoSEQ multiplex PCR, and the TCRdb table lists in-frame clones only, not all of them. The table shows 100,000 to 140,000 clones, with roughly 90% occurring only once. Between the trimmed V and J ends, which lost 1 base and 1 base, there was a span of 12 bases. This CDR3 comprises 15 residues. The germline gives CDR1 SGHRS, CDR2 YFSETQ. On this clone: Its cognate antigen is unknown.

The starting material was peripheral blood, obtained 28 days after the second AZD1222 dose. The V gene is TRBV5-1, the J gene TRBJ2-7; D uncertain. This receptor was taken from an adult who received the AZD1222 COVID-19 vaccine. The CDR3 coding sequence is TGCGCCAGCAGCTTGTTTCCAGGAAATTCCTACGAGCAGTACTTC. It yields the protein CASSLFPGNSYEQYF. Filled out from reference TRBV5-1 and TRBJ2-7, the complete variable domain reads KAGVTQTPRYLIKTRGQQVTLSCSPISGHRSVSWYQQTPGQGLQFLFEYFSETQRNKGNFPGRFSGRQFSNSRSEMNVSTLELGDSALYLCASSLFPGNSYEQYFGPGTRLTVT.